Presented here are 30 T cell receptor beta chains from one specimen sequenced in a study of cytomegalovirus exposure and HLA in healthy donors. 13 Jbeta primers and 60 Vbeta primers were used for the PCR. Some clones are missing from TCRdb's copy, which holds only in-frame ones; the method was immunoSEQ multiplex PCR. The table lists about 100,000 clones, 60% to 85% of them singletons, with 5.2% in the top ten. The sequencing sample was made of PBMCs. These receptors all stem from a female donor in good health and CMV-seropositive.

This clone was counted a single time. V gene TRBV19 combines with J gene TRBJ1-1; D gene uncertain. The CDR3 extends over 14 amino acids. Germline V CDR1 and CDR2: LNHDA, SQIVND (reference sequence). V gave up 7 bases and J gave up 1 base, with 13 bases separating them. CDR3 amino acids: CASTILGANTEAFF. In DNA, the CDR3 is TGTGCCAGTACCATCTTGGGCGCGAACACTGAAGCTTTCTTT.

CDR3 in amino acids: CAWSVPGGMSEQYF. The DNA of the CDR3 is TGTGCCTGGAGTGTACCAGGGGGAATGAGCGAGCAGTACTTC. The J gene is TRBJ2-7, the V gene TRBV30; 7 bases are a match to TRBD1. The V and J ends lost 0 bases and 6 bases, in that order; junction bases with no gene match: 8. The CDR3 is 14 residues long. CDR1 GTSNPN and CDR2 SVGIG come from the germline V gene (reference sequence).

The J gene is TRBJ2-7, the V gene TRBV11-2; 11 positions agree with TRBD2. The CDR3 is 14 amino acids. With V trimmed by 5 bases and J by 2 bases, 2 bases remained unmatched. Germline V gene data show CDR1 as SGHAT and CDR2 as FQNNGV. CDR3 protein: CASSLSGRAYEQYF. The CDR3 region has the DNA TGTGCCAGCAGCCTTAGCGGGAGGGCCTACGAGCAGTACTTC.

V is TRBV7-8 and J is TRBJ2-3; 10 bases align to TRBD2. Germline loops: CDR1 SGHVS, CDR2 FQNEAQ. V was clipped by 2 bases and J by 0 bases; unmatched bases: 2. The CDR3 extends over 16 amino acids. The CDR3 loop is CASSLLAGGSTDTQYF. Here the CDR3 DNA reads TGTGCCAGCAGCTTATTAGCGGGAGGCAGCACAGATACGCAGTATTTT.

The V call is TRBV25-1, the J call TRBJ1-3; 7 nucleotides match TRBD1. J was trimmed by 0 bases and V by 6 bases; bases with no gene match: 2. The CDR3 is 14 residues long. From germline, CDR1 is MGHDK and CDR2 SYGVNS. CDR3 region: CASRGGSSGNTIYF. The CDR3 DNA reads as TGTGCCAGCAGAGGGGGCAGCTCTGGAAACACCATATATTTT.

This clone was seen only a few times. The chain has TRBV19 and TRBJ2-3, with 10 bases aligning to TRBD2. CDR1 and CDR2 (germline): LNHDA, SQIVND (reference sequence). V dropped 5 bases and J dropped 1; count of bases not matched to a gene: 6. The length of the CDR3 is 16 residues. The CDR3 sequence is CASSPLAGGRTDTQYF. The CDR3 DNA follows: TGTGCCAGTAGTCCCTTAGCGGGGGGCCGCACAGATACGCAGTATTTT.

The J gene is TRBJ1-1, the V gene TRBV9, with D maybe TRBD1 (5 bases). The CDR3 loop spans 14 amino acids. Between the trimmed V and J ends, which lost 2 bases and 1 base, there was a span of 9 bases. Looked up from germline, CDR1 is SGDLS and CDR2 is YYNGEE. The CDR3 loop reads CASSVQQENTEAFF. CDR3 bases: TGTGCCAGCAGCGTGCAACAGGAGAACACTGAAGCTTTCTTT.

The table lists this clone with a few counts. The gene calls are TRBV28 and TRBJ1-2; 9 positions agree with TRBD1. CDR1 and CDR2 (germline): MDHEN, SYDVKM. Losses at the gene ends were 3 bases for V and 11 bases for J; bases not matched to a gene: 13. There are 15 residues in the CDR3. CDR3 region: CASSLLTPGQGGYTF. The CDR3 coding sequence is TGTGCCAGCAGTTTGCTAACACCGGGACAGGGAGGATACACCTTC.

The V gene is TRBV30, the J gene TRBJ2-6; unclear D gene. The CDR3 is made up of 12 amino acids. V gave up 2 bases and J gave up 4 bases, with 3 bases separating them. Germline lookup yields CDR1 GTSNPN and CDR2 SVGIG (reference sequence). The CDR3 reads CAWSPGANVLTF. The CDR3 DNA is TGTGCCTGGAGTCCGGGGGCCAACGTCCTGACTTTC.

V is TRBV6-5 and J is TRBJ1-3; TRBD1 aligns across 7 bases. J was trimmed by 3 bases and V by 5 bases; bases with no gene match: 7. The length of the CDR3 is 15 residues. The germline V gene encodes CDR1 MNHEY and CDR2 SVGAGI. The CDR3 loop is CASSLRQGRGNTIYF. CDR3 nucleotides: TGTGCCAGCAGTCTTCGACAGGGTCGTGGAAACACCATATATTTT.

This chain uses TRBV19 with TRBJ2-3, with D perhaps TRBD2 (6 bases). Trimming pared 1 base from V and 6 bases from J, leaving 14 bases between. CDR1 is LNHDA and CDR2 is SQIVND in the germline V gene (reference sequence). CDR3 length equals 15 residues. As DNA, the CDR3 is TGTGCCAGTAGTATAGGGGGGGAGATCTACGATACGCAGTATTTT. It yields the protein CASSIGGEIYDTQYF.

V gene TRBV7-3 combines with J gene TRBJ2-5; 8 bases map to TRBD2. CDR3 length: 14 amino acids. Germline CDR1 and CDR2: SGHTA and FQGTGA. The V gene end was trimmed by 1 base and the J gene end by 5 bases; junction bases not matched to a gene: 3. CDR3 residues: CASSLMPGGETQYF. Here the CDR3 DNA reads TGTGCCAGCAGCTTAATGCCGGGGGGGGAGACCCAGTACTTC. Together with reference TRBV7-3 and TRBJ2-5, the CDR3 gives the full variable domain: GAGVSQTPSNKVTEKGKYVELRCDPISGHTALYWYRQSLGQGPEFLIYFQGTGAADDSGLPNDRFFAVRPEGSVSTLKIQRTERGDSAVYLCASSLMPGGETQYFGPGTRLLVL.

The rearrangement links TRBV2 to TRBJ2-2, with D possibly TRBD2 on 5 matching bases. The CDR3 consists of 15 residues. The V gene's germline CDR1 is SNHLY and CDR2 FYNNEI. The V end lost 4 bases, the J end lost 5 bases, and 14 bases lay between the germline ends. CDR3 nucleotides: TGTGCCAGCAGTGGTACCGGGGTTGGTACCGGGGAGCTGTTTTTT. Protein: CASSGTGVGTGELFF.

The chain uses TRBV30 and TRBJ1-1; 7 positions agree with TRBD1. The V segment lost 8 bases and the J segment 0 bases; nucleotides outside the gene matches: 9. This CDR3 comprises 14 residues. Germline V lookup: CDR1 GTSNPN, CDR2 SVGIG (reference sequence). The CDR3 DNA sequence: TGTGCCGGGAATATGGGACAGATGAACACTGAAGCTTTCTTT. It specifies CAGNMGQMNTEAFF.

V and J are TRBV11-2 and TRBJ1-2, with TRBD1 matching over 7 bases. Germline assignment: CDR1 SGHAT and CDR2 FQNNGV. The V gene end was trimmed by 5 bases and the J gene end by 8 bases; junction bases not matched to a gene: 8. The CDR3 is 13 amino acids. The CDR3 is CASSPQGGSGYTF. The DNA of the CDR3 is TGTGCCAGCAGCCCCCAGGGGGGTAGCGGCTACACCTTC.

V gene TRBV2 combines with J gene TRBJ1-5, with D possibly being TRBD1 (6 bases). V was pared by 6 bases and J by 4 bases, with 10 bases between. The length of the CDR3 is 13 residues. CDR1 and CDR2 from the germline V gene are SNHLY and FYNNEI. The CDR3 is CASRTGLNQPQHF. CDR3 sequence (DNA): TGTGCCAGCAGAACAGGGCTTAATCAGCCCCAGCATTTT. Looking up the rest from reference TRBV2 and TRBJ1-5 gives the full variable domain: EPEVTQTPSHQVTQMGQEVILRCVPISNHLYFYWYRQILGQKVEFLVSFYNNEISEKSEIFDDQFSVERPDGSNFTLKIRSTKLEDSAMYFCASRTGLNQPQHFGDGTRLSIL.

The genes are TRBV6-5 and TRBJ1-5; no reliable D call. CDR1 MNHEY and CDR2 SVGAGI come from the germline V gene. V was clipped by 0 bases and J by 1 base, with 10 bases between them. The CDR3 sequence is 16 residues long. The CDR3 coding sequence is TGTGCCAGCAGTTACTCTCCGACGGGGAGCAATCAGCCCCAGCATTTT. Translating gives CASSYSPTGSNQPQHF.

This rearrangement joins TRBV2 to TRBJ1-1, with TRBD1 as a possible D gene (6 bases). Germline CDR1 reads SNHLY; CDR2 reads FYNNEI. V dropped 4 bases and J dropped 1 base, with 10 bases sitting between them. The CDR3 totals 14 residues. CDR3 loop: CASSVGQKNTEAFF. In nucleotides, the CDR3 is TGTGCCAGCAGTGTTGGACAGAAGAACACTGAAGCTTTCTTT. Supplemented by reference TRBV2 and TRBJ1-1, the full variable domain reads EPEVTQTPSHQVTQMGQEVILRCVPISNHLYFYWYRQILGQKVEFLVSFYNNEISEKSEIFDDQFSVERPDGSNFTLKIRSTKLEDSAMYFCASSVGQKNTEAFFGQGTRLTVV.

The chain employs TRBV5-1 and TRBJ2-2; 9 bases map to TRBD2. The CDR3 spans 17 residues. CDR1 and CDR2 from the germline V gene are SGHRS and YFSETQ. The V and J ends lost 3 bases and 4 bases, in that order; junction bases with no gene match: 10. Here the CDR3 DNA reads TGCGCCAGCAGCTCCAGGGGTAGCGGGAGCGTCACCGGGGAGCTGTTTTTT. It specifies CASSSRGSGSVTGELFF.

As DNA, the CDR3 is TGTGCCACCAGACCTGCCCGGGGAGTTGGCGAGCAGTACTTC. Encoded protein: CATRPARGVGEQYF. The chain joins TRBV15 to TRBJ2-7, with D maybe TRBD2 (5 bases). The germline V gene encodes CDR1 LNHNV and CDR2 YYDKDF (reference sequence). The CDR3 is 14 amino acids. V lost 6 bases and J 6 bases, leaving 18 bases between the germline ends.

This clone has a single count. The genes are TRBV2 and TRBJ1-2; unclear D gene. The CDR3 contains 12 residues. CDR1 and CDR2 from the germline V gene are SNHLY and FYNNEI. The V gene lost 5 bases and the J gene lost 2 bases, with 6 bases spanning the gap. CDR3 sequence reads: CASSQENYGYTF. The CDR3 DNA is TGTGCCAGCAGTCAGGAAAACTATGGCTACACCTTC.

This sequence joins TRBV19 and TRBJ1-5, with TRBD1 as a possible D gene (5 bases). Trimming took 11 bases from V and 2 from J, leaving 16 bases between them. Germline V gives CDR1 LNHDA, CDR2 SQIVND (reference sequence). This CDR3 contains 14 residues. DNA for the CDR3: TGTGCCTCATGGCGGGGGACTGGCAATCAGCCCCAGCATTTT. This sequence encodes CASWRGTGNQPQHF.

V and J are TRBV30 and TRBJ1-3; 7 bases are shared with TRBD1. The CDR3 contains 16 residues. The germline V gene has CDR1 GTSNPN and CDR2 SVGIG (reference sequence). V shed 2 bases and J 0 bases; nucleotides not matched to a gene: 7. The DNA for the CDR3 is TGTGCCTGGAGTCCTGGACAGGTCAACTCTGGAAACACCATATATTTT. This gives the protein CAWSPGQVNSGNTIYF.

The rearrangement uses TRBV13 and TRBJ1-1; no clear D gene. CDR3 length: 16 residues. V gave up 5 bases and J gave up 2 bases, with 18 bases separating them. Germline V lookup: CDR1 PRHDT, CDR2 FYEKMQ (reference sequence). The CDR3 sequence: CASSKSFFGINTEAFF. CDR3 in DNA: TGTGCCAGCAGCAAATCATTCTTCGGGATCAACACTGAAGCTTTCTTT.

The genes are TRBV30 and TRBJ1-2, with D maybe TRBD1 (6 bases). The CDR3 spans 15 residues. V gave up 3 bases and J gave up 4 bases, with 18 bases separating them. Per germline, CDR1 GTSNPN and CDR2 SVGIG (reference sequence). The CDR3 nucleotides are TGTGCCTGGAGCGCTTCGCTCGGGACATCCTATGGCTACACCTTC. It encodes CAWSASLGTSYGYTF. Combining the CDR3 with reference TRBV30 and TRBJ1-2 gives the whole variable domain SQTIHQWPATLVQPVGSPLSLECTVEGTSNPNLYWYRQAAGRGLQLLFYSVGIGQISSEVPQNLSASRPQDRQFILSSKKLLLSDSGFYLCAWSASLGTSYGYTFGSGTRLTVV.

The V and J genes are TRBV4-1 and TRBJ2-7; D is unclear. The CDR3 is 13 residues long. V gave up 1 base and J gave up 2 bases, with 6 bases separating them. The germline V gene encodes CDR1 MGHRA and CDR2 YSYEKL. CDR3: CASSQVLAYEQYF. CDR3 nucleotides: TGCGCCAGCAGCCAAGTTCTAGCCTACGAGCAGTACTTC.

This clone was recorded only once. Other DNA sequences of this sample code for an identical CDR3. The gene calls are TRBV6-7 and TRBJ2-4; 7 bases are shared with TRBD1. TRBV6-7 is identified as an open reading frame with a role that is uncertain. Losses at the gene ends were 4 bases for V and 0 bases for J; bases not matched to a gene: 12. There are 18 residues in the CDR3. The CDR3 nucleotides are TGTGCCAGCAGTTCACAGGGGATGGGAAATCTAGCCAAAAACATTCAGTACTTC. Encoded protein: CASSSQGMGNLAKNIQYF.

The chain links TRBV5-1 to TRBJ2-7; 10 bases fit TRBD2. The V gene's germline CDR1 is SGHRS and CDR2 YFSETQ. This CDR3 comprises 14 residues. Losses at the gene ends were 1 base for V and 4 bases for J; bases not matched to a gene: 2. Here the CDR3 reads CASSLSGRGYEQYF. CDR3 bases: TGCGCCAGCAGCTTGAGCGGGAGGGGGTACGAGCAGTACTTC.

The CDR3 sequence: CASSRGGQSEAFF. The DNA for the CDR3 is TGTGCCAGCAGCCGCGGAGGTCAGTCTGAAGCTTTCTTT. The chain is built from TRBV7-2 and TRBJ1-1, with no clear D. Trimming removed 5 bases from V and 6 bases from J, with 13 bases in between. The CDR3 length is 13 residues. Germline CDR1 SGHTA, CDR2 FQGNSA.

The chain has TRBV29-1 and TRBJ2-5; 7 bases agree with TRBD2. Germline CDR1 reads SQVTM; CDR2 reads ANQGSEA. After removal of 3 bases from V and 4 bases from J, the junction contained 11 bases not matched to a gene. The CDR3 runs to 15 residues. The CDR3 DNA is TGCAGCGTTGAGGTGGCGGGGGTTTCAATAGAGACCCAGTACTTC. Amino acids: CSVEVAGVSIETQYF.